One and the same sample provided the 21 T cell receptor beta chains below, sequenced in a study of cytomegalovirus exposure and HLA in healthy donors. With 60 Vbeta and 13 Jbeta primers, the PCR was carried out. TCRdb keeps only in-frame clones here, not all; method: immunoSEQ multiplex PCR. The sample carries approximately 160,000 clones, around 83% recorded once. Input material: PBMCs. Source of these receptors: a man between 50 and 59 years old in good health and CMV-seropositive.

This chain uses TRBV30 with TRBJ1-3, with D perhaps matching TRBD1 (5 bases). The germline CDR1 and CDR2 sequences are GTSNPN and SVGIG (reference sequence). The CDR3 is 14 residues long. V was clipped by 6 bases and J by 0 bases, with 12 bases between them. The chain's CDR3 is CACYDSPSGNTIYF. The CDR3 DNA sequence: TGTGCCTGCTACGACAGTCCCTCTGGAAACACCATATATTTT.

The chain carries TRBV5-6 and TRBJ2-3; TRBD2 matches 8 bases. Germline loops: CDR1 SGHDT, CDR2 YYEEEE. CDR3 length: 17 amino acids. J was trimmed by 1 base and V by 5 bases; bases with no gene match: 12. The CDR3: CASRPFLRGDRTDTQYF. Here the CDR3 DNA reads TGTGCCAGCAGACCCTTCTTGCGGGGGGACCGCACAGATACGCAGTATTTT.

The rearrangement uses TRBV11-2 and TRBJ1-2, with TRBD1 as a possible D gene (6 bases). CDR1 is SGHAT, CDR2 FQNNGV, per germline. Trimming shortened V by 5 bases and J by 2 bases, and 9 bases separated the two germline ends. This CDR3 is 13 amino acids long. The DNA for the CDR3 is TGTGCCAGCAGCCAAGGACAGAACTATGGCTACACCTTC. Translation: CASSQGQNYGYTF.

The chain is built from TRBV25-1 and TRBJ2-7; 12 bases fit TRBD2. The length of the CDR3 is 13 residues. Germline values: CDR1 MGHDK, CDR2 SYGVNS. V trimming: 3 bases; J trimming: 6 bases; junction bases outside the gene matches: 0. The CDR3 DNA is TGTGCCAGCAGTGAGGGACTAGCGGGCGAGCAGTACTTC. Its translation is CASSEGLAGEQYF.

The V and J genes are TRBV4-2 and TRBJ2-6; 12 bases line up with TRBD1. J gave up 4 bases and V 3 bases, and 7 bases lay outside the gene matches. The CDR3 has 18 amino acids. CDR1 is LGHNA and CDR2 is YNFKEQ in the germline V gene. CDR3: CASSQIGTGGIGANVLTF. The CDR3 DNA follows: TGTGCCAGCAGCCAGATAGGGACAGGGGGCATCGGGGCCAACGTCCTGACTTTC.

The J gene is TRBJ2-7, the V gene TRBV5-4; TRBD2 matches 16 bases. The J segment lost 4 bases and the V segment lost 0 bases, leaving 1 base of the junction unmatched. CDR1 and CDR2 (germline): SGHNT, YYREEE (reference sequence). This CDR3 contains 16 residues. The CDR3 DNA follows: TGTGCCAGCAGCTTGGGGGGACTAGCGGGAGGGTACGAGCAGTACTTC. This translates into CASSLGGLAGGYEQYF.

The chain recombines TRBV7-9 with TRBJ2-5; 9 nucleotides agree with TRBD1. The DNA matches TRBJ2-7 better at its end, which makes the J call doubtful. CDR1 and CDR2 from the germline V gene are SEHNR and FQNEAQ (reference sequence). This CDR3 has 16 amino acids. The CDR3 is CASSPPGQGSPYEQYF. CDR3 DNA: TGTGCCAGCAGCCCACCCGGACAGGGGAGTCCCTACGAGCAGTACTTC.

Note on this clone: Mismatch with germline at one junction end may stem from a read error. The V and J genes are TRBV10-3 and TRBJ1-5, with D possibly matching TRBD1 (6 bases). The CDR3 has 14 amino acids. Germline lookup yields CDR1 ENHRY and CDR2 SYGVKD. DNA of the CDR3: TGTGCCACCAGTCTAACTGGACAGAATCAGCCCCAGCATTTT. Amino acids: CATSLTGQNQPQHF.

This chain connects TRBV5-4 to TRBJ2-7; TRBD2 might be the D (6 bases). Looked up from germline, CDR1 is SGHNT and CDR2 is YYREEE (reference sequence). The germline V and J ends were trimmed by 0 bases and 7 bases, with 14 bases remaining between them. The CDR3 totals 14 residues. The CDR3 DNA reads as TGTGCCAGCAGCTTGGTCGCGGGGCAAGGGGAGCAGTACTTC. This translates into CASSLVAGQGEQYF.

The DNA for the CDR3 is TGTGCCAGCAGCTTAGGCCAGGATCAGCCCCAGCATTTT. It encodes CASSLGQDQPQHF. The chain recombines TRBV5-4 with TRBJ1-5, with unresolved D. V lost 2 bases and J lost 5, with 8 bases in between. The CDR3 has 13 amino acids. Germline loops: CDR1 SGHNT, CDR2 YYREEE (reference sequence). The whole variable domain, remainder taken from reference TRBV5-4 and TRBJ1-5, is ETGVTQSPTHLIKTRGQQVTLRCSSQSGHNTVSWYQQALGQGPQFIFQYYREEENGRGNFPPRFSGLQFPNYSSELNVNALELDDSALYLCASSLGQDQPQHFGDGTRLSIL.

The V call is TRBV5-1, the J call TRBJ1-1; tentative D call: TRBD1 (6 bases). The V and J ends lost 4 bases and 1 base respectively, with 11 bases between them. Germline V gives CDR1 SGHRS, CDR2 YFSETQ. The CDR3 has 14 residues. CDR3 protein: CASSALQGNTEAFF. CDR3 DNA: TGCGCCAGCAGCGCCCTACAGGGGAACACTGAAGCTTTCTTT.

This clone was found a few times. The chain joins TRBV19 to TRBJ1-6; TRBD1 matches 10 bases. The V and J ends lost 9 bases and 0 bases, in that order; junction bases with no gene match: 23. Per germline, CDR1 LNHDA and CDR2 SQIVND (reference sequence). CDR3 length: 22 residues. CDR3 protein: CASLQFRDRGRRPSSYNSPLHF. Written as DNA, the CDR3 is TGTGCCAGCCTACAATTCCGGGACAGGGGTAGGCGACCTAGCTCCTATAATTCACCCCTCCACTTT.

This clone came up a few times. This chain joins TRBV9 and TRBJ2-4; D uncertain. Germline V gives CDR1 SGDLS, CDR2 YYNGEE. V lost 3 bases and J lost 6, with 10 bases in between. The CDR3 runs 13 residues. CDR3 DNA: TGTGCCAGCAGCGACGGGTCACCAAACATTCAGTACTTC. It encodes CASSDGSPNIQYF. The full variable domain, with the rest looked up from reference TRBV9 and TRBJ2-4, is DSGVTQTPKHLITATGQRVTLRCSPRSGDLSVYWYQQSLDQGLQFLIQYYNGEERAKGNILERFSAQQFPDLHSELNLSSLELGDSALYFCASSDGSPNIQYFGAGTRLSVL.

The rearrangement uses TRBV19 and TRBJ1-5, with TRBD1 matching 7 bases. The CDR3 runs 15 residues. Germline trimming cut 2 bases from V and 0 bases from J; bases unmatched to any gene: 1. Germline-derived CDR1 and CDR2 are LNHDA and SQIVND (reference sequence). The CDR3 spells CASSINRGSNQPQHF. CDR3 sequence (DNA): TGTGCCAGTAGTATAAACAGGGGTAGCAATCAGCCCCAGCATTTT.

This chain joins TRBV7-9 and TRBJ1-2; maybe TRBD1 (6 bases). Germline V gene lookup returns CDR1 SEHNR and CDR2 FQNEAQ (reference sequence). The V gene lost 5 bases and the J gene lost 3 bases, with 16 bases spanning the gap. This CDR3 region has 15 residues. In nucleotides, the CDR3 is TGTGCCAGCAGCCAAATAAATAAGGGGGACTATGGCTACACCTTC. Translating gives CASSQINKGDYGYTF.

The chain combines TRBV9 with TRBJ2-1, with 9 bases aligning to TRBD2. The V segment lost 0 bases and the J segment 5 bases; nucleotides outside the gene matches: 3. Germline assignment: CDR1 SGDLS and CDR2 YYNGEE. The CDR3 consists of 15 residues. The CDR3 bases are TGTGCCAGCAGCGTAGGACTAGCGGAAGACAATGAGCAGTTCTTC. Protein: CASSVGLAEDNEQFF.

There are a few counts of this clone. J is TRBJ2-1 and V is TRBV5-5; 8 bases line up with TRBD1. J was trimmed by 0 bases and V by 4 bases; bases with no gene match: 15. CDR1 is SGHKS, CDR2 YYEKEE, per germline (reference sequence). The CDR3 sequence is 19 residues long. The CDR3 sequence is CASSPRLQGVVSSYNEQFF. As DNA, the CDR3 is TGTGCCAGCAGCCCGCGATTACAGGGGGTAGTGAGCTCCTACAATGAGCAGTTCTTC.

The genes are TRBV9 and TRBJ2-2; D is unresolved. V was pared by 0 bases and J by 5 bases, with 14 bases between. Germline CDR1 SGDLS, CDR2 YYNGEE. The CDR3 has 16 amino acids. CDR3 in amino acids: CASSVGPLGRTGELFF. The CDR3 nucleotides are TGTGCCAGCAGCGTAGGACCCCTTGGGCGTACCGGGGAGCTGTTTTTT.

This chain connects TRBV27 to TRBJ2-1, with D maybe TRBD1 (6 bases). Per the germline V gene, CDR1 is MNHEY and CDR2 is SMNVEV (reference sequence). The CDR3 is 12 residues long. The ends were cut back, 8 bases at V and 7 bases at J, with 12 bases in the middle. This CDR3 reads CASRGQSNEQFF. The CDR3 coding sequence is TGTGCCAGCCGCGGACAGTCTAATGAGCAGTTCTTC.

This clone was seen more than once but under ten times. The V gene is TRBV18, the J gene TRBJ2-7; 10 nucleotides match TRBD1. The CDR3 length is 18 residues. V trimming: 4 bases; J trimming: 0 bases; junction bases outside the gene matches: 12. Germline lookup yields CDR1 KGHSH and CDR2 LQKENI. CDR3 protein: CASSLQQPWTGGSYEQYF. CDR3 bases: TGTGCCAGCTCACTTCAACAACCCTGGACAGGGGGCTCCTACGAGCAGTACTTC.

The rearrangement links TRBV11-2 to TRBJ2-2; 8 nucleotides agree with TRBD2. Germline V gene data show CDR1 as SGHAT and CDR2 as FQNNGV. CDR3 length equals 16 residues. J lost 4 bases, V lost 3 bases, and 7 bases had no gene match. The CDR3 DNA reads TGTGCCAGCAGCTTTCGAAGCGGGAGTGTCACCGGGGAGCTGTTTTTT. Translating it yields CASSFRSGSVTGELFF.